These T cell receptor beta chains were read from a single sample in a study of CD8+CD57+ T cells in acquired aplastic anemia. TCRdb re-analysed the reads in MiXCR, keeping a single row per CDR3 protein. This table holds 120,000 or so distinct CDR3 sequences, almost 40% found once. The sample consisted of sorted CD4+, CD8+, or CD8+CD57+ T cells (not recorded which) from PBMCs. All receptors come from a human donor with aplastic anemia. Both conserved end residues are part of each CDR3. A D gene is named only where the DNA matches it firmly. Not every row has a clone size; where given, it reads once, few, many or a size class.

D: -
size: many
V: TRBV19
J: TRBJ1-4
DNA: TGTGCCAGTAGTGTAAGGGGTGAAAAACTGTTTTTT
CDR3: CASSVRGEKLFF

D: -
size: many
V: TRBV9
J: TRBJ1-1
DNA: TGTGCCAGCAGCGTAGGGACAGAACACACTGAAGCTTTCTTT
CDR3: CASSVGTEHTEAFF

D: -
size: many
V: TRBV12-3/TRBV12-4
J: TRBJ2-3
DNA: TGTGCCAGCAGTTTCGGTAGGGACACAGATACGCAGTATTTT
CDR3: CASSFGRDTDTQYF

D: -
size: many
V: TRBV7-2
J: TRBJ2-5
DNA: TGTGCCAGCAGCTTAGGAGATGGGGGGCCCCAAGAGACCCAGTACTTC
CDR3: CASSLGDGGPQETQYF

D: TRBD1
size: -
V: TRBV2
J: TRBJ1-2
DNA: TGTGCCAGCAGCCGGGACAGGGGAGTTGGTGGCTACACCTTC
CDR3: CASSRDRGVGGYTF

D: -
size: many
V: TRBV15
J: TRBJ1-2
DNA: -
CDR3: CARAKGLTYGCTF

D: -
size: few
V: TRBV24-1
J: TRBJ1-5
DNA: TGTGCCACCAGTTACTCGCGGACCGGAGGAGTTAGACCCCAGCATTTT
CDR3: CATSYSRTGGVRPQHF

D: -
size: many
V: TRBV5-8
J: TRBJ1-6
DNA: TGTGCCAGCAGCCACCGGGATTCACCCCTCCACTTT
CDR3: CASSHRDSPLHF

D: -
size: many
V: TRBV7-9
J: TRBJ1-2
DNA: TGTGCCAGCAGCTTAGAAGGGCTGGGCTACACCTTC
CDR3: CASSLEGLGYTF

D: -
size: many
V: TRBV7-9
J: TRBJ1-1
DNA: TGTGCCAGCAACCCAGGGCAGCTGAACACTGAAGCTTTCTTT
CDR3: CASNPGQLNTEAFF

D: -
size: many
V: TRBV6-2/TRBV6-3
J: TRBJ2-7
DNA: TGTGCCAGCAGCCCCATCTTCTACGAGCAGTACTTC
CDR3: CASSPIFYEQYF

D: TRBD1
size: many
V: TRBV20-1
J: TRBJ1-1
DNA: TGCAGTGCTAGGTCGGCAGGGGGCACTGAAGCTTTCTTT
CDR3: CSARSAGGTEAFF

D: -
size: few
V: TRBV14
J: TRBJ1-2
DNA: TGTGCCAGCTCACCACTCAGGGAGTACTATGGCTACACCTTC
CDR3: CASSPLREYYGYTF

D: -
size: -
V: TRBV29-1
J: TRBJ1-1
DNA: TGCAGCGTTGAGGCGCAGAATGAAGCTTTCTTT
CDR3: CSVEAQNEAFF

D: -
size: -
V: TRBV29-1
J: TRBJ2-5
DNA: TGCAGCGTTGAGGAAGGGCGTATCCAAGAGACCCAGTACTTC
CDR3: CSVEEGRIQETQYF

D: TRBD1
size: once
V: TRBV12-3/TRBV12-4
J: TRBJ1-2
DNA: TGTGCCAGCATCCTCCATCAGGGGGGGAACACCTTC
CDR3: CASILHQGGNTF

D: TRBD2
size: -
V: TRBV20-1
J: TRBJ2-3
DNA: TGCAGTGCTAGAGGGGCTAGCGGGGGGGTGAGCACAGATACGCAGTATTTT
CDR3: CSARGASGGVSTDTQYF

D: TRBD1
size: -
V: TRBV7-8
J: TRBJ1-2
DNA: TGTGCCAGCAGCTTAGGCAGGACAGGAGGCTACACCTTC
CDR3: CASSLGRTGGYTF

D: -
size: many
V: TRBV29-1
J: TRBJ2-1
DNA: TGCAGCGTTGACTGGCTTGCTTCCAATGAGCAGTTCTTC
CDR3: CSVDWLASNEQFF

D: TRBD1
size: few
V: TRBV12-3/TRBV12-4
J: TRBJ1-4
DNA: TGTGCCAGCAGCCGACGGACAGGGGCGGTATATGAAAAACTGTTTTTT
CDR3: CASSRRTGAVYEKLFF

D: TRBD1
size: many
V: TRBV6-1
J: TRBJ1-2
DNA: TGTGCCAGCACCTCGAGGGACAGGGGCGGCTACACCTTC
CDR3: CASTSRDRGGYTF

D: -
size: many
V: TRBV5-5
J: TRBJ2-6
DNA: TGTGCCAGCAGCTTGTACAGCTCTGGGGCCAACGTCCTGACTTTC
CDR3: CASSLYSSGANVLTF

D: -
size: -
V: TRBV2
J: TRBJ2-1
DNA: TGTGCCAGCAGTGATATACGTAGGGAAAATGAGCAGTTCTTC
CDR3: CASSDIRRENEQFF

D: -
size: many
V: TRBV11-3
J: TRBJ2-7
DNA: TGTGCCAGCAGCTCTTACAGGGCGGGCGAGCAGTACTTC
CDR3: CASSSYRAGEQYF